This T cell receptor (beta chain) was recorded in a study of control samples from healthy donors and cancer patients. Sequencing was performed with immunoSEQ multiplex PCR; in TCRdb, only in-frame clones are kept and a portion is missing. In the table there are about 120,000 clones, approximately 90% of which are singletons. Trimming left V 3 bases short and J 6 bases short, with 13 bases between. The CDR3 is 15 amino acids. Germline assignment: CDR1 SGDLS and CDR2 YYNGEE. The sequence was obtained from a man between 40 and 49 years old in good health. V and J are TRBV9 and TRBJ1-6; D not resolved. Sequenced input: blood. CDR3 loop: CASSANPAVNSPLHF. CDR3 DNA: TGTGCCAGCAGCGCGAACCCGGCAGTTAATTCACCCCTCCACTTT.